This T cell receptor beta chain emerged from a study of CD4 T cells in relation to SARS-CoV-2 and coronaviruses. Libraries were prepared by immunoSEQ multiplex PCR; TCRdb keeps only in-frame clonotypes and omits some of them. The repertoire has about 26,000 clones, roughly 82% of them found once; the top ten carry over 9.5%. V gave up 7 bases and J gave up 3 bases, with 19 bases separating them. The germline gives CDR1 LNHDA, CDR2 SQIVND (reference sequence). CDR3 size: 15 residues. A word on this clone: Its antigen is as yet unknown.

The unexposed donors gave CD4+ T cells in about 2010-2019, prior to COVID-19. The cells were cultured for around ten days before CD4+ T cells were isolated. V and J are TRBV19 and TRBJ2-7; a weak D match, TRBD1 (6 bases). This sequence was found in a human donor in good health. Sequenced sample: CD4+ T cells from PBMCs, cultured in vitro. Here the CDR3 reads CASTPSAAGDYEQYF. CDR3 coding DNA: TGTGCCAGTACCCCATCCGCCGCAGGGGACTACGAGCAGTACTTC.